This T cell receptor beta chain was recovered during a study of shared clonotypes between healthy human individuals. Data came from immunoSEQ multiplex PCR; TCRdb stores just in-frame clones and leaves some out. The data show millions of clones, with over 85% seen just once and under 0.15% held by the top ten. CD45RA+ naive and CD45RA-negative memory subsets were separated from CD4+ cells. This CDR3 comprises 16 residues. Germline V lookup: CDR1 LGHNA, CDR2 YSLEER. V lost 4 bases to trimming and J lost 6 bases; unmatched junction nucleotides: 9. The specimen was naive CD4+ T cells sorted from blood. The sample's subset: CD45RA+ positively selected. This TCR was recovered from a man aged 18 to 29 in good health. The rearrangement joins TRBV4-3 to TRBJ1-6, with 7 bases identical to TRBD1. CDR3 amino acids: CASSLLPGTVNSPLHF. The DNA for the CDR3 is TGCGCCAGCAGCCTCCTCCCCGGGACAGTTAATTCACCCCTCCACTTT.